This entry concerns a single T cell receptor (beta chain). Its specificity is not known. This entry is derived from a study of T cell responses to AZD1222 COVID-19 vaccine. Study-level information: Timing groups of about 4 and about 12 weeks for second doses were pooled. Study-wide findings and caveats: Only a handful of AZD1222 recipients were seropositive at baseline. Receipt of two AZD1222 doses was followed by a rise in Spike-specific TCR breadth and depth. The reported proportion of spike-specific TCRs targeting unmutated variant regions was nearly half.

Produced via immunoSEQ multiplex PCR; TCRdb's table is partial and in-frame only. The table lists over 95,000 clones, just under 90% of them singletons. V was cut by 3 bases and J by 0 bases, with 8 bases left in between. This CDR3 spans 15 amino acids. Per germline, CDR1 LGHDT and CDR2 YNNKEL (reference sequence). The gene calls are TRBV3-1 (or the pseudogene TRBV3-2) and TRBJ2-2, with D possibly TRBD1 on 6 matching bases. The specimen was peripheral blood, collected on day 0 of AZD1222 vaccination. The origin of this receptor is an adult in good health. CDR3 coding DNA: TGTGCCAGCAGCCACAGGGGAACGAACACCGGGGAGCTGTTTTTT. Protein: CASSHRGTNTGELFF.